This TCR beta chain was obtained from a study of T-cell reconstitution after alpha-beta-depleted transplantation in children. Findings and caveats of the study: T-cell counts and diversity at one year following transplant were attributed mainly to newly produced T cells.

V shed 6 bases and J shed 4 bases, with 19 bases lying between them. Germline values: CDR1 SGHTA, CDR2 FQGNSA. The CDR3 is 16 residues long. This sample's TCRbeta library carried unique molecular identifier barcodes. TCRdb re-called the PCR reads through MiXCR, storing one row per CDR3 protein. The repertoire holds about 470,000 distinct CDR3 sequences, with over 40% as singletons. Turning to this clonotype: As yet, its antigen is unknown.

The origin of this receptor is a girl aged 2 to 10 with aplastic anemia, due to receive a stem cell transplant. This chain links TRBV7-2 with TRBJ2-1, with a tentative D call TRBD2 (6 bases). This sample comprised PBMCs, obtained before TCRalphabeta/CD19-depleted stem cell transplant. CDR3 nucleotides: TGTGCCAGCAGTATCCCTTGGGGTAGCGGTTACAATGAGCAGTTCTTC. Amino acid sequence: CASSIPWGSGYNEQFF.